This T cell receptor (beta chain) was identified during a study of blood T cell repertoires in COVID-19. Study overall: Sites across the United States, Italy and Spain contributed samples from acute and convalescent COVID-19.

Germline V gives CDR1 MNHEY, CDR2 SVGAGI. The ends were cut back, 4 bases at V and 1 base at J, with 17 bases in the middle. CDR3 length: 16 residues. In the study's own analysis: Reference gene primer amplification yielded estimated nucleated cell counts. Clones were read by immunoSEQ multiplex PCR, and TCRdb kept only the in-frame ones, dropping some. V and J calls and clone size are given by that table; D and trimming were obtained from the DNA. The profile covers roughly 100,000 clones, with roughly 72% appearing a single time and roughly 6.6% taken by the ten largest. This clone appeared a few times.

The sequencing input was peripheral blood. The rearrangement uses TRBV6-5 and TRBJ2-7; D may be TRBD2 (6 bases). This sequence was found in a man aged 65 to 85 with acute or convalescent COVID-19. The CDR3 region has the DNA TGTGCCAGCAGTTTTCCACGGGACGGACTATCCTACGAGCAGTACTTC. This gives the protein CASSFPRDGLSYEQYF.